The 3 T cell receptor beta chains listed next were all sequenced from one sample in a study of blood T cell repertoires in COVID-19. The table came from immunoSEQ multiplex PCR; TCRdb's copy has only in-frame clones and leaves some out. The sample carries approximately 160,000 clones, roughly 81% recorded once. Sequencing was carried out using peripheral blood. The source is a man in his forties who had recovered from COVID-19.

The V gene is TRBV7-9, the J gene TRBJ2-1, with D tentatively TRBD1 (6 bases). V was shortened by 7 bases and J by 4 bases, with 14 bases between the two germline ends. This CDR3 is 14 amino acids long. Germline V CDR1 and CDR2: SEHNR, FQNEAQ (reference sequence). The CDR3 region is CASTNRAKYNEQFF. DNA for the CDR3: TGTGCCAGCACGAACAGGGCTAAATACAATGAGCAGTTCTTC.

The chain links TRBV11-2 to TRBJ2-7; the D gene is possibly TRBD2 (6 bases). V dropped 5 bases and J dropped 2 bases, with 19 bases sitting between them. Per germline, CDR1 SGHAT and CDR2 FQNNGV. This CDR3 region has 16 residues. The CDR3 is CASSPGVRDGAYEQYF. The CDR3 coding sequence is TGTGCCAGCAGCCCGGGGGTCCGGGACGGCGCCTACGAGCAGTACTTC.

In its sample, this clone was seen once. The V gene is TRBV7-2, the J gene TRBJ1-5; TRBD1 matches 9 bases. The germline V gene has CDR1 SGHTA and CDR2 FQGNSA. CDR3 size: 14 residues. The trim removed 5 bases at V and 6 bases at J, leaving 5 bases unmatched. The DNA for the CDR3 is TGTGCCAGCAGCGGAGCGGACAGGGGTCAGCCCCAGCATTTT. This encodes CASSGADRGQPQHF.